This TCR beta chain emerged from a study of vaccination and CD4 T cells after COVID-19. The CDR3 covers 15 residues. Trimming cost V 0 bases and J 3 bases, with 15 bases left between them. CDR1 is DFQATT and CDR2 is SNEGSKA in the germline V gene (reference sequence). Cultured CD4+ T cell DNA underwent sequencing with the Oncomine TCR Beta short-read assay. MiXCR, run by TCRdb on the PCR reads, gives a single entry per CDR3 protein. Seen here are about 5,500 distinct CDR3 sequences, about 65% observed once, and the top ten hold about 19%. Noted treatment: roughly 10-day PBMC culture with coronavirus spike peptide pools or control peptides (ViraFEST assay). As to this clonotype: Its antigen is unknown.

This sequence was found in a human donor who had recovered from COVID-19. The sequenced material came from CD4+ T cells from blood, cultured in vitro. The chain combines TRBV20-1 with TRBJ2-7; perhaps TRBD2 as D (6 bases). As DNA, the CDR3 is TGCAGTGCTAGAGATCCCTCCCGGGGAGGCTACGAGCAGTACTTC. Protein product: CSARDPSRGGYEQYF.